These 23 T cell receptor beta chains share one sample of origin, sequenced in a study of blood T cell repertoires in COVID-19. Profiled with immunoSEQ multiplex PCR; TCRdb holds only in-frame clones, not every one. The sample holds more than 250,000 clones; roughly 86% are singletons and the top ten take approximately 5%. The material sequenced was PBMCs or T cells enriched from blood (not recorded which). The receptors were gathered from a woman aged 30 to 39 who had recovered from COVID-19.

The genes are TRBV7-6 and TRBJ1-6; D unclear. Per the germline V gene, CDR1 is SGHVS and CDR2 is FNYEAQ. V lost 3 bases, J lost 0 bases, and 6 bases lay in between. This CDR3 is built from 15 residues. The CDR3, as DNA: TGTGCCAGCAGCTTCGGGAGCTCCTATAATTCACCCCTCCACTTT. It yields the protein CASSFGSSYNSPLHF.

This clone has just a few counts. The rearrangement uses TRBV7-9 and TRBJ2-1; D remains unclear. The CDR3 has 15 residues. Trimming left V 2 bases short and J 3 bases short, with 11 bases between. CDR1 SEHNR and CDR2 FQNEAQ come from the germline V gene (reference sequence). CDR3 sequence: CASSLLQNFYNEQFF. CDR3 sequence (DNA): TGTGCCAGCAGCTTACTACAGAATTTCTACAATGAGCAGTTCTTC.

This chain joins TRBV6-5 and TRBJ1-2; possibly TRBD1 for D (6 bases). V shed 4 bases and J shed 3 bases, with 18 bases lying between them. The CDR3 is 16 amino acids. Germline V gives CDR1 MNHEY, CDR2 SVGAGI. The CDR3 spells CASSLLRDTSHYGYTF. The CDR3 nucleotides are TGTGCCAGCAGTTTGCTCCGGGACACCTCCCACTATGGCTACACCTTC.

The chain's CDR3 is CASSQPIPGTTNTGELFF. The CDR3 DNA is TGTGCCAGCAGCCAACCCATTCCCGGGACAACGAACACCGGGGAGCTGTTTTTT. The gene calls are TRBV3-1 (or the pseudogene TRBV3-2) and TRBJ2-2; weak D call: TRBD1 (6 bases). Trimming cost V 2 bases and J 0 bases, with 16 bases left between them. CDR1 LGHDT and CDR2 YNNKEL come from the germline V gene (reference sequence). The CDR3 is 18 amino acids.

There are many counts of this clone. The J gene is TRBJ2-7, the V gene TRBV6-1; weak D call: TRBD2 (7 bases). Germline CDR1 is MNHNS and CDR2 is SASEGT. This CDR3 contains 15 residues. Trimming removed 1 base at V and 0 bases at J, with 10 bases between. The chain's CDR3 is CASSEEGGGSYEQYF. The CDR3 DNA is TGTGCCAGCAGTGAAGAGGGGGGGGGCTCCTACGAGCAGTACTTC.

The chain carries TRBV6-2 or TRBV6-3 and TRBJ2-2; TRBD2 agrees at 15 bases. The CDR3 sequence is 19 residues long. The germline CDR1 and CDR2 sequences are MNHEY and SVGEGT. The J segment lost 4 bases and the V segment lost 6 bases, leaving 12 bases of the junction unmatched. The CDR3, as DNA: TGTGCCAGCAGCTTTTCCTCGGGACTAGCGGGGGGACCCACCGGGGAGCTGTTTTTT. Translating gives CASSFSSGLAGGPTGELFF.

V and J are TRBV5-1 and TRBJ2-2, with 10 positions matching TRBD1. CDR1 SGHRS and CDR2 YFSETQ come from the germline V gene. V trimming: 0 bases; J trimming: 6 bases; junction bases outside the gene matches: 5. The CDR3 totals 16 residues. CDR3 DNA sequence: TGCGCCAGCAGCTTGGCCGGGGGACAGGGGTCCGGGGAGCTGTTTTTT. Translation gives CASSLAGGQGSGELFF.

The chain has TRBV18 and TRBJ2-2; a weak D match, TRBD1 (5 bases). The length of the CDR3 is 15 residues. The germline gives CDR1 KGHSH, CDR2 LQKENI. V dropped 4 bases and J dropped 1 base, with 10 bases sitting between them. The CDR3 reads CASSRRGLNTGELFF. The CDR3 DNA sequence: TGTGCCAGCTCACGAAGGGGTTTGAACACCGGGGAGCTGTTTTTT.

The rearrangement links TRBV4-1 to TRBJ1-1, with 10 bases fitting TRBD1. The CDR3 has 15 amino acids. Trimming removed 1 base from V and 3 bases from J; junction bases left unmatched: 2. Germline lookup yields CDR1 MGHRA and CDR2 YSYEKL. The CDR3 here is CASSQGQGAYTEAFF. CDR3 coding DNA: TGCGCCAGCAGCCAAGGACAGGGGGCCTACACTGAAGCTTTCTTT.

The chain is built from TRBV18 and TRBJ1-6; D gene ambiguous. The CDR3 is made up of 16 amino acids. Trimming stripped 3 bases from V and 7 bases from J, with 16 bases between. Germline CDR1 is KGHSH and CDR2 is LQKENI. The CDR3 here is CASSPWRGQSNSPLHF. In nucleotides, the CDR3 is TGTGCCAGCTCACCTTGGCGTGGGCAGTCAAATTCACCCCTCCACTTT.

The CDR3 spells CASSTGLYPPVLAFF. CDR3 DNA: TGCGCCAGCAGCACAGGTCTTTATCCCCCCGTTTTGGCTTTCTTT. The chain combines TRBV5-1 with TRBJ1-1; weak D call: TRBD1 (5 bases). V was cut by 4 bases and J by 11 bases, with 24 bases left in between. CDR3 length: 15 residues. In germline, CDR1 is SGHRS, CDR2 YFSETQ.

The rearrangement joins TRBV6-5 to TRBJ1-6; perhaps TRBD1 as D (6 bases). The V end lost 9 bases, the J end lost 0 bases, and 9 bases lay between the germline ends. The CDR3 runs to 14 residues. Germline lookup yields CDR1 MNHEY and CDR2 SVGAGI. The CDR3 region is CASGQSSYNSPLHF. The CDR3 DNA is TGTGCCAGTGGACAGAGCTCCTATAATTCACCCCTCCACTTT.

J is TRBJ1-2 and V is TRBV24-1, with 7 bases identical to TRBD1. Unmatched junction bases numbered 22, after V lost 3 bases and J lost 4 bases. The CDR3 sequence is 20 residues long. Looked up from germline, CDR1 is KGHDR and CDR2 is SFDVKD. The CDR3 DNA reads TGTGCCACCAGTGATCCTTACTTAAGTACCCTGACAGGGCAACCCTATGGCTACACCTTC. This translates into CATSDPYLSTLTGQPYGYTF.

Of note for this clone: In the same sample, other DNA sequences code for this CDR3. The genes are TRBV5-1 and TRBJ1-2; 7 bases agree with TRBD1. The V and J ends lost 0 bases and 6 bases, in that order; junction bases with no gene match: 2. Germline V gene data show CDR1 as SGHRS and CDR2 as YFSETQ. This CDR3 contains 13 residues. DNA of the CDR3: TGCGCCAGCAGCTTGGAGGGGGCTAATGGCTACACCTTC. Translated, it gives CASSLEGANGYTF.

This chain connects TRBV9 to TRBJ2-5; tentatively, D is TRBD1 (6 bases). CDR3 size: 12 residues. The germline gives CDR1 SGDLS, CDR2 YYNGEE. V was clipped by 3 bases and J by 4 bases, with 7 bases between them. The DNA for the CDR3 is TGTGCCAGCAGCGACAGGGTAGAGACCCAGTACTTC. It translates to CASSDRVETQYF.

The rearrangement links TRBV28 to TRBJ2-2, with 7 nucleotides matching TRBD2. Trimming cost V 7 bases and J 8 bases; bases outside gene matches: 22. This CDR3 contains 18 residues. Germline assignment: CDR1 MDHEN and CDR2 SYDVKM. The CDR3 nucleotides read TGTGCCAGCACCCCCAGTTCGGGTGGCGGGGGACCCCCTGGGGAGCTGTTTTTT. Protein sequence: CASTPSSGGGGPPGELFF.

This rearrangement joins TRBV27 to TRBJ2-7, with 7 bases identical to TRBD1. V was clipped by 4 bases and J by 2 bases; unmatched bases: 14. From germline, CDR1 is MNHEY and CDR2 SMNVEV (reference sequence). The CDR3 runs 17 residues. The CDR3 nucleotides read TGTGCCAGCAGTTGGTCGGGTTCGGCAGGGGGACCCTACGAGCAGTACTTC. It codes for CASSWSGSAGGPYEQYF.

V and J are TRBV3-1 (or the pseudogene TRBV3-2) and TRBJ2-7; tentative D call: TRBD2 (5 bases). V shed 4 bases and J shed 7 bases, with 8 bases lying between them. The CDR3 loop spans 11 amino acids. CDR1 and CDR2 from the germline V gene are LGHDT and YNNKEL (reference sequence). The DNA of the CDR3 is TGTGCCAGCAGCCTTCGGGATGAGCAGTACTTC. Encoded protein: CASSLRDEQYF.

This sequence joins TRBV7-9 and TRBJ2-3, with D perhaps TRBD1 (6 bases). V was cut by 5 bases and J by 4 bases, with 22 bases left in between. The length of the CDR3 is 17 residues. Germline loops: CDR1 SEHNR, CDR2 FQNEAQ (reference sequence). The CDR3 DNA follows: TGTGCCAGCAGCGTATCGGACAGTCCCCGGCCGCCAGATACGCAGTATTTT. This sequence encodes CASSVSDSPRPPDTQYF. Looking up the rest from reference TRBV7-9 and TRBJ2-3 gives the full variable domain: DTGVSQNPRHKITKRGQNVTFRCDPISEHNRLYWYRQTLGQGPEFLTYFQNEAQLEKSRLLSDRFSAERPKGSFSTLEIQRTEQGDSAMYLCASSVSDSPRPPDTQYFGPGTRLTVL.

This clone turned up a few times. This chain connects TRBV5-1 to TRBJ2-6, with a tentative D call TRBD2 (5 bases). With 0 bases removed from V and 2 bases from J, the gap between germline ends came to 6 bases. The CDR3 length is 15 residues. Germline CDR1 reads SGHRS; CDR2 reads YFSETQ. The CDR3 region has the DNA TGCGCCAGCAGCTTGGCGGGGACTGGGGCCAACGTCCTGACTTTC. It specifies CASSLAGTGANVLTF.

V and J are TRBV5-4 and TRBJ1-2; a weak D match, TRBD1 (6 bases). This CDR3 has 14 amino acids. Trimming cost V 2 bases and J 2 bases, with 10 bases left between them. Per the germline V gene, CDR1 is SGHNT and CDR2 is YYREEE (reference sequence). The CDR3 sequence: CASSFITGNYGYTF. In nucleotides, the CDR3 is TGTGCCAGCAGCTTTATTACAGGGAACTATGGCTACACCTTC.

This chain links TRBV29-1 with TRBJ1-1; D is possibly TRBD1 (5 bases). V was pared by 7 bases and J by 10 bases, with 19 bases between. CDR1 and CDR2 (germline): SQVTM, ANQGSEA. The length of the CDR3 is 12 residues. CDR3 sequence (DNA): TGCAGCGCCCGCAGGGCTGATCCGCGAGCTTTCTTT. Residues: CSARRADPRAFF.

The chain combines TRBV30 with TRBJ2-1; 7 bases fit TRBD1. Per germline, CDR1 GTSNPN and CDR2 SVGIG (reference sequence). The junction had 21 bases not matched to a gene; V was cut back by 5 bases and J by 2 bases. CDR3 length equals 19 residues. The CDR3 sequence is CAWGTPLTDRAFTYNEQFF. The DNA of the CDR3 is TGTGCCTGGGGGACACCCTTGACCGACAGGGCCTTTACCTACAATGAGCAGTTCTTC.